This TCR beta chain was sequenced in a study of neoadjuvant anti-PD-1 for oral cavity cancer. Study-wide context: Patients without progression received a fourth nivolumab dose around day 43, then surgical resection on days 50-56.

In regard to this clone: The junction and the germline gene differ at one end; a read error may be behind it.

This CDR3 region has 14 residues. Per germline, CDR1 MNHEY and CDR2 SMNVEV (reference sequence). The assay was immunoSEQ multiplex PCR, and TCRdb's table has in-frame clones only and misses some. The sample gives roughly 14,000 clones, under 65% of which show up once; roughly 2.3% is in the top ten. Stage II-IVA oral cavity squamous cell carcinoma was new and untreated by systemic or radiation therapy. The patients had HPV-negative, locally advanced oral cavity squamous cell carcinoma. The chain is built from TRBV27 and TRBJ2-2; D call uncertain. The clonotype comes from a person between 40 and 80 years old with oral cavity squamous cell carcinoma. Source: PBMCs, taken before nivolumab (anti-PD-1) treatment. The DNA of the CDR3 is TGTGCCAGCAGGCCTGTAAGGAGCACCCGGGAGCTGTTTTTT. It codes for CASRPVRSTRELFF.